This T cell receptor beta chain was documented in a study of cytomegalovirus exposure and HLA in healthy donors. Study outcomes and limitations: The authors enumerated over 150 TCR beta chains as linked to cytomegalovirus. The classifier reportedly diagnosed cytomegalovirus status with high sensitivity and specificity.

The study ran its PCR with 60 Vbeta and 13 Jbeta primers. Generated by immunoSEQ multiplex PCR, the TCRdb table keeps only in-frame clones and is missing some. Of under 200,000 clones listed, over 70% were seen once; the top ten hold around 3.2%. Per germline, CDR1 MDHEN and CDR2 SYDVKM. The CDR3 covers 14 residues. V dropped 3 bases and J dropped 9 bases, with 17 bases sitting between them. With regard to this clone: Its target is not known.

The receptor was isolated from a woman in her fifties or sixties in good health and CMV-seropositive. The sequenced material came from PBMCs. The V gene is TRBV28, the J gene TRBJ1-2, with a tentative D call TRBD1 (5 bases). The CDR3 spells CASSFPSGPRSYTF. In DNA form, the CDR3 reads TGTGCCAGCAGTTTCCCTTCAGGGCCGCGAAGCTACACCTTC.